The next 32 T cell receptor beta chains were all read from a single sample in a study of T cell responses to AZD1222 COVID-19 vaccine. Generated by immunoSEQ multiplex PCR, the TCRdb table keeps only in-frame clones and is missing some. The sample holds 120,000 or so clones; roughly 87% are singletons and the top ten take about 1.5%. The sample here was peripheral blood, taken on day 0 of AZD1222 vaccination. The receptors derive from an adult in good health.

The V and J genes are TRBV3-1 (or the pseudogene TRBV3-2) and TRBJ1-6; 7 nucleotides agree with TRBD1. Trimming took 1 base from V and 9 from J; bases not matched to a gene: 6. Germline CDR1 is LGHDT and CDR2 is YNNKEL (reference sequence). The CDR3 is 15 amino acids. CDR3 amino acids: CASSQATGVVSPLHF. Here the CDR3 DNA reads TGTGCCAGCAGCCAAGCAACAGGGGTAGTTTCACCCCTCCACTTT.

This chain's CDR3 is CASSPRQGDYGYTF. The CDR3 DNA sequence: TGTGCCAGCTCTCCTAGACAGGGGGATTATGGCTACACCTTC. The chain combines TRBV18 with TRBJ1-2; 9 bases align to TRBD1. The CDR3 loop spans 14 amino acids. Germline CDR1 reads KGHSH; CDR2 reads LQKENI. V trimming: 6 bases; J trimming: 5 bases; junction bases outside the gene matches: 7.

J is TRBJ2-1 and V is TRBV10-1; TRBD1 might be the D (5 bases). Germline assignment: CDR1 WNHNN and CDR2 SYGVQD (reference sequence). Trimming pared 6 bases from V and 9 bases from J, leaving 12 bases between. The length of the CDR3 is 12 residues. CDR3 loop: CASSPDSPEQFF. The CDR3 DNA reads TGCGCCAGCAGCCCCGACAGTCCTGAGCAGTTCTTC.

This clone is a singleton in its sample. The rearrangement uses TRBV27 and TRBJ2-7; TRBD2 matches 7 bases. The CDR3 extends over 15 amino acids. In germline, CDR1 is MNHEY, CDR2 SMNVEV (reference sequence). Unmatched junction bases numbered 8, after V lost 3 bases and J lost 3 bases. The CDR3 coding sequence is TGTGCCAGCAGTTTCAAGCTAGCGGCCTTCTACGAGCAGTACTTC. This sequence encodes CASSFKLAAFYEQYF.

The chain uses TRBV9 and TRBJ1-6, with TRBD1 identical over 9 bases. The CDR3 sequence is 16 residues long. CDR1 is SGDLS and CDR2 is YYNGEE in the germline V gene. J was trimmed by 4 bases and V by 4 bases; bases with no gene match: 6. The DNA of the CDR3 is TGTGCCAGCAGCTTATCGGGACAGGGTTATAATTCACCCCTCCACTTT. Encoded protein: CASSLSGQGYNSPLHF.

CDR3 amino acids: CASSRTAVNNEKLFF. CDR3 coding DNA: TGTGCCAGCAGCCGGACAGCTGTTAATAATGAAAAACTGTTTTTT. V is TRBV7-2 and J is TRBJ1-4, with a possible D match to TRBD1 (6 bases). The germline V gene has CDR1 SGHTA and CDR2 FQGNSA. The CDR3 length is 15 residues. Trimming cost V 5 bases and J 4 bases, with 14 bases left between them.

The V call is TRBV24-1, the J call TRBJ2-1, with D tentatively TRBD1 (6 bases). V was cut by 4 bases and J by 5 bases, with 11 bases left in between. Looked up from germline, CDR1 is KGHDR and CDR2 is SFDVKD. CDR3 length: 14 amino acids. CDR3 residues: CATSEGQPHNEQFF. The DNA for the CDR3 is TGTGCCACCAGTGAAGGACAGCCACACAATGAGCAGTTCTTC.

The V call is TRBV27, the J call TRBJ1-5, with D unresolved. This CDR3 is built from 13 residues. V was pared by 8 bases and J by 1 base, with 9 bases between. The germline V gene encodes CDR1 MNHEY and CDR2 SMNVEV (reference sequence). CDR3 sequence reads: CASAVRSNQPQHF. In nucleotides, the CDR3 is TGTGCCAGCGCGGTAAGAAGCAATCAGCCCCAGCATTTT.

This clone is a singleton in its sample. The genes are TRBV2 and TRBJ2-7, with 8 bases identical to TRBD1. The CDR3 runs to 12 residues. Germline CDR1 SNHLY, CDR2 FYNNEI. The ends lost 9 bases at V and 4 bases at J; junction bases unmatched: 5. CDR3 in amino acids: CASDRGSYEQYF. DNA for the CDR3: TGTGCCAGTGACAGGGGCTCTTACGAGCAGTACTTC.

The rearrangement links TRBV7-2 to TRBJ1-1, with D perhaps matching TRBD1 (6 bases). The V end lost 5 bases, the J end lost 4 bases, and 14 bases lay between the germline ends. The CDR3 loop spans 14 amino acids. Germline V gene sequence: CDR1 SGHTA, CDR2 FQGNSA. CDR3 amino acids: CASSLTRGITEAFF. As DNA, the CDR3 is TGTGCCAGCAGCCTCACCAGGGGAATCACTGAAGCTTTCTTT.

This clone was seen a single time. The genes are TRBV28 and TRBJ1-2, with a possible D match to TRBD1 (6 bases). The V end lost 5 bases, the J end lost 7 bases, and 20 bases lay between the germline ends. Germline V lookup: CDR1 MDHEN, CDR2 SYDVKM. The CDR3 is 15 amino acids. The CDR3 is CASSREVRGVGGYTF. CDR3 coding DNA: TGTGCCAGCAGTCGAGAGGTCAGGGGAGTCGGTGGCTACACCTTC.

The chain carries TRBV11-2 and TRBJ2-7, with 8 bases that match TRBD1. Germline CDR1 and CDR2: SGHAT and FQNNGV. The CDR3 has 15 amino acids. The J segment lost 7 bases and the V segment lost 3 bases, leaving 11 bases of the junction unmatched. The CDR3 DNA sequence: TGTGCCAGCAGCTTCGGCGGGACAGGCCTTTGGGAGCAGTACTTC. Amino acid sequence: CASSFGGTGLWEQYF. The full variable domain, with the rest looked up from reference TRBV11-2 and TRBJ2-7, is EAGVAQSPRYKIIEKRQSVAFWCNPISGHATLYWYQQILGQGPKLLIQFQNNGVVDDSQLPKDRFSAERLKGVDSTLKIQPAKLEDSAVYLCASSFGGTGLWEQYFGPGTRLTVT.

The CDR3, as DNA: TGTGCCAGCAGCCAAGAGGGGGGCGGCTATGGCTACACCTTC. Protein product: CASSQEGGGYGYTF. The chain carries TRBV3-1 (or the pseudogene TRBV3-2) and TRBJ1-2; D might be TRBD1 (6 bases). Trimming removed 0 bases from V and 4 bases from J, with 9 bases in between. Germline V lookup: CDR1 LGHDT, CDR2 YNNKEL (reference sequence). The CDR3 consists of 14 residues.

J is TRBJ1-5 and V is TRBV7-9; D remains unclear. Trimming shortened V by 1 base and J by 0 bases, and 1 base separated the two germline ends. From germline, CDR1 is SEHNR and CDR2 FQNEAQ (reference sequence). The CDR3 is 13 amino acids. The CDR3 loop is CASSLDSNQPQHF. CDR3 DNA sequence: TGTGCCAGCAGCTTAGATAGCAATCAGCCCCAGCATTTT.

This chain connects TRBV9 to TRBJ2-1; TRBD2 aligns across 8 bases. The trim removed 0 bases at V and 6 bases at J, leaving 5 bases unmatched. This CDR3 is 15 amino acids long. Looked up from germline, CDR1 is SGDLS and CDR2 is YYNGEE. The CDR3 nucleotides are TGTGCCAGCAGCGTAGGGATAGCGGGACCCAATGAGCAGTTCTTC. It encodes CASSVGIAGPNEQFF.

CDR3 residues: CASSIGGILRNTIYF. CDR3 DNA: TGTGCCAGTAGTATAGGAGGGATCCTCCGGAACACCATATATTTT. This chain connects TRBV19 to TRBJ1-3; no reliable D call. The V end was cut by 1 base, the J end by 7 bases, with 14 bases between. The CDR3 loop spans 15 amino acids. CDR1 LNHDA and CDR2 SQIVND come from the germline V gene (reference sequence).

The V gene is TRBV2, the J gene TRBJ1-2, with a weak D call TRBD1 (6 bases). CDR3 length equals 12 residues. V lost 6 bases and J lost 10, with 15 bases in between. Looked up from germline, CDR1 is SNHLY and CDR2 is FYNNEI. The CDR3 DNA follows: TGTGCCAGCAGGATAACAGGGATTCTCTACACCTTC. This sequence encodes CASRITGILYTF.

This clone was counted a single time. The CDR3 sequence is CASSIGLSNQPQHF. In nucleotides, the CDR3 is TGTGCCAGTAGTATAGGACTTAGCAATCAGCCCCAGCATTTT. V gene TRBV19 combines with J gene TRBJ1-5; the D is unclear. The CDR3 runs to 14 residues. From germline, CDR1 is LNHDA and CDR2 SQIVND (reference sequence). Deletions cut 1 base from V and 0 bases from J, with 4 bases between.

The V gene is TRBV2, the J gene TRBJ2-7; TRBD2 aligns across 7 bases. Germline loops: CDR1 SNHLY, CDR2 FYNNEI. V was clipped by 4 bases and J by 9 bases; unmatched bases: 6. CDR3 length: 12 amino acids. CDR3 bases: TGTGCCAGCAGTGCGGGGGGTATAGGGCAGTACTTC. It translates to CASSAGGIGQYF.

This sequence joins TRBV7-9 and TRBJ1-1; possible D gene TRBD1, 5 bases. This CDR3 region has 14 residues. CDR1 is SEHNR and CDR2 is FQNEAQ in the germline V gene (reference sequence). V was shortened by 1 base and J by 11 bases, with 17 bases between the two germline ends. CDR3 sequence reads: CASSLESPGVGAFF. The CDR3 DNA reads TGTGCCAGCAGCTTAGAATCGCCGGGGGTTGGTGCTTTCTTT.

This chain connects TRBV5-4 to TRBJ1-3; 8 bases are a match to TRBD1. Germline-derived CDR1 and CDR2 are SGHNT and YYREEE (reference sequence). The CDR3 extends over 14 amino acids. V shed 0 bases and J 4 bases; nucleotides not matched to a gene: 0. The CDR3 reads CASSLGDRGNTIYF. In DNA form, the CDR3 reads TGTGCCAGCAGCTTGGGGGACAGGGGAAACACCATATATTTT.

This clone was observed once. The CDR3: CASSQRTDSLAYEQYF. DNA for the CDR3: TGCGCCAGCAGCCAAAGGACGGACAGCTTAGCCTACGAGCAGTACTTC. This chain connects TRBV4-1 to TRBJ2-7, with D perhaps TRBD1 (6 bases). Trimming removed 2 bases from V and 2 bases from J, with 16 bases in between. Germline assignment: CDR1 MGHRA and CDR2 YSYEKL. The CDR3 has 16 residues.

The chain couples TRBV6-5 to TRBJ1-1, with 7 bases lining up with TRBD1. In germline, CDR1 is MNHEY, CDR2 SVGAGI. V shed 4 bases and J 5 bases; nucleotides not matched to a gene: 4. The CDR3 has 13 residues. The CDR3 loop is CASSLHRGTEAFF. Written as DNA, the CDR3 is TGTGCCAGCAGTTTACACAGGGGAACTGAAGCTTTCTTT.

The chain joins TRBV28 to TRBJ1-5, with D uncertain. Germline V lookup: CDR1 MDHEN, CDR2 SYDVKM. V was cut by 6 bases and J by 0 bases, with 12 bases left in between. The CDR3 sequence is 15 residues long. The CDR3 region has the DNA TGTGCCAGCAGGGAAGGACGATCTAGCAATCAGCCCCAGCATTTT. Its translation is CASREGRSSNQPQHF.

The chain has TRBV5-1 and TRBJ2-5, with D hard to call. In germline, CDR1 is SGHRS, CDR2 YFSETQ. There are 16 residues in the CDR3. Trimming pared 0 bases from V and 3 bases from J, leaving 15 bases between. The chain's CDR3 is CASSLAPSLRKETQYF. For the CDR3, the DNA is TGCGCCAGCAGCTTGGCCCCGAGTCTGCGGAAAGAGACCCAGTACTTC.

The chain joins TRBV4-3 to TRBJ1-1, with unresolved D. There are 14 residues in the CDR3. V gave up 1 base and J gave up 8 bases, with 14 bases separating them. Germline-derived CDR1 and CDR2 are LGHNA and YSLEER. The CDR3 bases are TGCGCCAGCAGCCAAGTCAATCAGGCCGGGGAAGCTTTCTTT. This codes for CASSQVNQAGEAFF.

The sample holds one count of this clone. The chain joins TRBV19 to TRBJ1-5; 8 bases map to TRBD1. The CDR3 length is 17 residues. Germline V gene lookup returns CDR1 LNHDA and CDR2 SQIVND (reference sequence). V was clipped by 5 bases and J by 5 bases; unmatched bases: 14. The CDR3 protein is CASSGGAAGQGHQPQHF. The CDR3 DNA is TGTGCCAGTAGTGGCGGGGCTGCAGGACAGGGCCATCAGCCCCAGCATTTT.

V and J are TRBV3-1 (or the pseudogene TRBV3-2) and TRBJ1-6; no clear D gene. This CDR3 is built from 13 residues. Germline-derived CDR1 and CDR2 are LGHDT and YNNKEL (reference sequence). V was pared by 2 bases and J by 7 bases, with 6 bases between. CDR3 nucleotides: TGTGCCAGCAGCCAACCCATCAATTCACCCCTCCACTTT. Encoded protein: CASSQPINSPLHF.

This clone was detected many times. The rearrangement links TRBV30 to TRBJ2-7; 8 nucleotides line up with TRBD2. V gave up 4 bases and J gave up 5 bases; unmatched junction bases: 10. The CDR3 extends over 14 amino acids. Germline CDR1 is GTSNPN and CDR2 is SVGIG (reference sequence). CDR3 region: CAWTRGGPVHEQYF. Written as DNA, the CDR3 is TGTGCCTGGACACGGGGGGGGCCTGTGCACGAGCAGTACTTC. Complete variable domain (other parts from reference TRBV30 and TRBJ2-7): SQTIHQWPATLVQPVGSPLSLECTVEGTSNPNLYWYRQAAGRGLQLLFYSVGIGQISSEVPQNLSASRPQDRQFILSSKKLLLSDSGFYLCAWTRGGPVHEQYFGPGTRLTVT.

The chain joins TRBV19 to TRBJ2-2; 8 bases map to TRBD2. Germline V lookup: CDR1 LNHDA, CDR2 SQIVND (reference sequence). This CDR3 has 16 residues. J lost 4 bases, V lost 3 bases, and 7 bases had no gene match. CDR3 in DNA: TGTGCCAGTAGTATTAGTACTCGGGGGGGCACCGGGGAGCTGTTTTTT. This translates into CASSISTRGGTGELFF.

The V and J genes are TRBV6-5 and TRBJ1-2; the D gene is possibly TRBD1 (6 bases). The germline V gene has CDR1 MNHEY and CDR2 SVGAGI. This CDR3 comprises 12 residues. Trimming took 7 bases from V and 3 from J, leaving 9 bases between them. The CDR3 nucleotides are TGTGCCAGCAATGGGGGCGACTATGGCTACACCTTC. Translation: CASNGGDYGYTF.

This chain connects TRBV19 to TRBJ2-5; D is undetermined. This CDR3 spans 12 amino acids. The V end was cut by 5 bases, the J end by 0 bases, with 4 bases between. Germline loops: CDR1 LNHDA, CDR2 SQIVND (reference sequence). The CDR3 DNA is TGTGCCAGTAGTTTTTACCAAGAGACCCAGTACTTC. Translation: CASSFYQETQYF.